The clone carrying this TCR beta chain was detected once. Its antigen is not identified. Sequence at one end of the junction differs from germline and may be a read error. This sample was included in a study of tumor-infiltrating lymphocytes in primary liver carcinoma. Study-wide context: Tumor staging was T1-T3 N0M0; sizes spanned about 4.2 to 11 cm across. General study points: The 250 largest clones made up significantly more of tumor than blood repertoires (p = 0.039). Whereas tumor region pairs overlapped more, tumor-adjacent and tumor-blood pairs overlapped less.

Synthesis of TCR beta cDNA was carried out from about 0.55 ug total RNA with a constant-region primer. A slightly modified ARM-PCR protocol with three nested multiplex PCR rounds produced these TCR beta libraries. The study ran its first two PCR rounds for roughly 10 cycles each, using TRBV1-TRBV30 forward primers and a C-beta reverse primer. TCRdb analysed the multiplex PCR reads with MiXCR anew, one entry per CDR3 protein. This sample has approximately 46,000 distinct CDR3 sequences, with more than 70% found just once. For each extraction, RNA and DNA were obtained together from 20-30 mg of unsorted bulk tissue. Surgical resection treated primary liver carcinoma in the patients. The V gene's germline CDR1 is MDHEN and CDR2 SYDVKM. The CDR3 length is 17 residues.

The sample taken for sequencing was tumor-adjacent normal liver tissue. The sequence came from a woman in her 30s with primary liver carcinoma and hepatitis B virus infection. The rearrangement links TRBV28 to TRBJ1-6, with 7 positions matching TRBD1. DNA for the CDR3: TGTGCCGGCAGTCCCGTTCGGACAGGTTCCTATAATTCACCCCTCCACTTT. It encodes CAGSPVRTGSYNSPLHF.